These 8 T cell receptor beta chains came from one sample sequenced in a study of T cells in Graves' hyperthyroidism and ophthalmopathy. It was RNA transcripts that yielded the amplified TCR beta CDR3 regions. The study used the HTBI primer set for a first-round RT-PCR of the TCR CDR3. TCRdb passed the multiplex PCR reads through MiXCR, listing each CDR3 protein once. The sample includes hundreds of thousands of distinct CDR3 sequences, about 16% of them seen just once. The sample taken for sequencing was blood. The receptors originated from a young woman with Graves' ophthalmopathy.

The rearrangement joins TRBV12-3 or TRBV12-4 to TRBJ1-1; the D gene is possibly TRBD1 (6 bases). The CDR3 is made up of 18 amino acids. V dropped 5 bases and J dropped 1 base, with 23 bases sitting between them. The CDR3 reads CASSPWSGGARTNTEAFF. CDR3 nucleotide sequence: TGTGCCAGCAGTCCCTGGTCCGGGGGCGCCCGGACGAACACTGAAGCTTTCTTT.

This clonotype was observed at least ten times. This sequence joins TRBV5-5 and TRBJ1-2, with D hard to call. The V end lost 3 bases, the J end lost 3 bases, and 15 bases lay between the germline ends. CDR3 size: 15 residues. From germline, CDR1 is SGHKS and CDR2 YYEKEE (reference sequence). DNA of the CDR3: TGTGCCAGCAGCTACCAGGAAGCCCTCGACTATGGCTACACCTTC. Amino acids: CASSYQEALDYGYTF.

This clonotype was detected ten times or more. The CDR3: CSARDRDLYEQFF. The CDR3 DNA follows: TGCAGTGCTAGGGACAGGGATCTTTATGAGCAGTTCTTC. The rearrangement uses TRBV20-1 and TRBJ2-1, with 8 bases fitting TRBD1. Trimming cost V 3 bases and J 8 bases; bases outside gene matches: 6. Germline V gene data show CDR1 as DFQATT and CDR2 as SNEGSKA (reference sequence). The CDR3 contains 13 residues.

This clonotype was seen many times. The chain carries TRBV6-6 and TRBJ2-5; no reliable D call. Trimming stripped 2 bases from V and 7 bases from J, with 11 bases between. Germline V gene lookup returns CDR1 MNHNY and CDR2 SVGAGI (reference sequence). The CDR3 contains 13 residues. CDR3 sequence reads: CASSYGRIGTQYF. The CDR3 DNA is TGTGCCAGCAGTTACGGGCGGATCGGGACCCAGTACTTC.

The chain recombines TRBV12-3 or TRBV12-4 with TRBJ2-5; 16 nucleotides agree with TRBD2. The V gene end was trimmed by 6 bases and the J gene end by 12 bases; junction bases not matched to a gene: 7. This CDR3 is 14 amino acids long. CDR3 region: CASRPGTSGRGEYF. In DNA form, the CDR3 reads TGTGCCAGCAGACCGGGGACTAGCGGGAGGGGGGAGTACTTC.

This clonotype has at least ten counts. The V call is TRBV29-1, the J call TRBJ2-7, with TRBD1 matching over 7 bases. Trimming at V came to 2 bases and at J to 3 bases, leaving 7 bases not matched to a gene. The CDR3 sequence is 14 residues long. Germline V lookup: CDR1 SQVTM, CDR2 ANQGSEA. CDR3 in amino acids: CSVEIWGQIYEQYF. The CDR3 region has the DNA TGCAGCGTTGAAATTTGGGGACAGATCTACGAGCAGTACTTC.

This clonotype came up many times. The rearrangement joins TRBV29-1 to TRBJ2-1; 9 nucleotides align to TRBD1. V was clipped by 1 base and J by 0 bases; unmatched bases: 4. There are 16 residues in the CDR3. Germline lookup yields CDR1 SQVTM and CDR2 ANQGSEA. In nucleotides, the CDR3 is TGCAGCGTTGAAGGGGAACAGGGGGCCTCCTACAATGAGCAGTTCTTC. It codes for CSVEGEQGASYNEQFF.

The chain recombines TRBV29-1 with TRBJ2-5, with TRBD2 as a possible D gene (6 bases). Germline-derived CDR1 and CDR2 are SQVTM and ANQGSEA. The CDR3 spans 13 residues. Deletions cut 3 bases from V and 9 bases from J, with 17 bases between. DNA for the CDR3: TGCAGCGTTGACCGGGACCCGGGGGAGGCCCAGTACTTC. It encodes CSVDRDPGEAQYF. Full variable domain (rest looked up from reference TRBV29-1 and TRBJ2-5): SAVISQKPSRDICQRGTSLTIQCQVDSQVTMMFWYRQQPGQSLTLIATANQGSEATYESGFVIDKFPISRPNLTFSTLTVSNMSPEDSSIYLCSVDRDPGEAQYFGPGTRLLVL.